Each of the 30 T cell receptor beta chains below was sequenced from the same sample in a study of blood T cell repertoires in COVID-19. Generated by immunoSEQ multiplex PCR, the TCRdb table keeps only in-frame clones and is missing some. The sample has 250,000 to 350,000 clones; 89% are singletons. The sample was peripheral blood. The receptors shown here come from a woman in her thirties or forties who had recovered from COVID-19.

The chain recombines TRBV28 with TRBJ1-5; 8 positions agree with TRBD1. This CDR3 spans 15 amino acids. The V and J ends lost 4 bases and 1 base, in that order; junction bases with no gene match: 3. In germline, CDR1 is MDHEN, CDR2 SYDVKM. The CDR3 here is CASSSGGSSNQPQHF. The CDR3, as DNA: TGTGCCAGCAGTTCAGGGGGCTCGAGCAATCAGCCCCAGCATTTT.

The chain is built from TRBV5-1 and TRBJ2-7, with 7 bases aligning to TRBD1. CDR3 length: 14 amino acids. The V segment lost 1 base and the J segment 1 base; nucleotides outside the gene matches: 2. Germline V gene lookup returns CDR1 SGHRS and CDR2 YFSETQ. CDR3 residues: CASSLPGQSYEQYF. Here the CDR3 DNA reads TGCGCCAGCAGCTTGCCGGGACAGTCCTACGAGCAGTACTTC.

The chain has TRBV4-1 and TRBJ2-1, with 7 bases identical to TRBD2. This CDR3 has 16 residues. Losses at the gene ends were 5 bases for V and 4 bases for J; bases not matched to a gene: 11. Per the germline V gene, CDR1 is MGHRA and CDR2 is YSYEKL. The DNA for the CDR3 is TGCGCCAGCAGCAATCCGGGAGGCTCCGCGTACAATGAGCAGTTCTTC. Its protein product is CASSNPGGSAYNEQFF.

The chain joins TRBV18 to TRBJ1-6, with TRBD1 matching 10 bases. This CDR3 region has 20 residues. The V segment lost 3 bases and the J segment 7 bases; nucleotides outside the gene matches: 18. Per germline, CDR1 KGHSH and CDR2 LQKENI. The CDR3 DNA is TGTGCCAGCTCACCCGAAACCGGGACAGGGGCGCCGGTTAGCAATTCACCCCTCCACTTT. Amino acids: CASSPETGTGAPVSNSPLHF.

V is TRBV5-1 and J is TRBJ2-7; perhaps TRBD1 as D (5 bases). Germline V gene lookup returns CDR1 SGHRS and CDR2 YFSETQ. The CDR3 runs to 12 residues. The V and J ends lost 0 bases and 5 bases respectively, with 6 bases between them. CDR3 coding DNA: TGCGCCAGCAGCTTGGTCAGGGACGAGCAGTACTTC. It codes for CASSLVRDEQYF. The whole variable domain, remainder taken from reference TRBV5-1 and TRBJ2-7, is KAGVTQTPRYLIKTRGQQVTLSCSPISGHRSVSWYQQTPGQGLQFLFEYFSETQRNKGNFPGRFSGRQFSNSRSEMNVSTLELGDSALYLCASSLVRDEQYFGPGTRLTVT.

The chain couples TRBV7-9 to TRBJ2-4, with 7 bases lining up with TRBD2. CDR1 is SEHNR, CDR2 FQNEAQ, per germline (reference sequence). The CDR3 has 15 amino acids. J was trimmed by 8 bases and V by 6 bases; bases with no gene match: 13. The CDR3 protein is CASSPPGAGRDIQYF. The CDR3 DNA sequence: TGTGCCAGCAGTCCGCCTGGAGCTGGGAGGGACATTCAGTACTTC.

The chain recombines TRBV5-1 with TRBJ2-7, with TRBD2 identical over 10 bases. The V gene end was trimmed by 0 bases and the J gene end by 2 bases; junction bases not matched to a gene: 5. Germline CDR1 reads SGHRS; CDR2 reads YFSETQ. The CDR3 sequence is 16 residues long. CDR3 residues: CASSLEVAGGPYEQYF. Here the CDR3 DNA reads TGCGCCAGCAGCTTGGAGGTAGCGGGAGGTCCCTACGAGCAGTACTTC.

This sequence joins TRBV27 and TRBJ2-1, with TRBD2 identical over 12 bases. V lost 5 bases and J lost 2; bases outside the gene matches: 4. This CDR3 contains 16 residues. CDR1 MNHEY and CDR2 SMNVEV come from the germline V gene (reference sequence). Here the CDR3 reads CASSPRTSGAYNEQFF. As DNA, the CDR3 is TGTGCCAGCAGTCCCCGGACTAGCGGGGCCTACAATGAGCAGTTCTTC.

CDR3 DNA sequence: TGTGCCAGCAGTCCCGATCGGGGGGGGAGTGATGGCTACACCTTC. It yields the protein CASSPDRGGSDGYTF. The chain recombines TRBV6-2 or TRBV6-3 with TRBJ1-2, with a tentative D call TRBD1 (5 bases). The CDR3 runs to 15 residues. V was shortened by 5 bases and J by 6 bases, with 19 bases between the two germline ends. CDR1 and CDR2 from the germline V gene are MNHEY and SVGEGT.

The J gene is TRBJ2-5, the V gene TRBV29-1; perhaps TRBD1 as D (6 bases). CDR3 length: 14 residues. Trimming left V 3 bases short and J 4 bases short, with 15 bases between. Per the germline V gene, CDR1 is SQVTM and CDR2 is ANQGSEA. CDR3 DNA: TGCAGCGTTGAGGGGGTTCAGGGGCCAGAGACCCAGTACTTC. It specifies CSVEGVQGPETQYF. Together with reference TRBV29-1 and TRBJ2-5, the CDR3 gives the full variable domain: SAVISQKPSRDICQRGTSLTIQCQVDSQVTMMFWYRQQPGQSLTLIATANQGSEATYESGFVIDKFPISRPNLTFSTLTVSNMSPEDSSIYLCSVEGVQGPETQYFGPGTRLLVL.

V usage is TRBV7-5 and J usage is TRBJ1-5. TRBV7-5 is a listed pseudogene. CDR3 length: 18 amino acids. The CDR3 region has the DNA TGTGTCAGAAGCCGGGAGGCAATGGGACAATATAGCAATCAGCCCCAGCATTTT. Amino acids: CVRSREAMGQYSNQPQHF.

CDR3 residues: CASSPGQGFFTDTQYF. CDR3 DNA sequence: TGTGCCAGCAGCCCGGGACAGGGGTTCTTCACAGATACGCAGTATTTT. The chain combines TRBV7-9 with TRBJ2-3; 10 bases match TRBD1. Germline V lookup: CDR1 SEHNR, CDR2 FQNEAQ (reference sequence). J lost 2 bases, V lost 5 bases, and 7 bases had no gene match. CDR3 length equals 16 residues.

The chain employs TRBV29-1 and TRBJ2-3; perhaps TRBD2 as D (5 bases). V gave up 4 bases and J gave up 11 bases, with 16 bases separating them. CDR3 length: 12 residues. The germline gives CDR1 SQVTM, CDR2 ANQGSEA. The CDR3 DNA reads as TGCAGCGTTGCCGAAGAGGGCGCGGGGCAGTATTTT. Translated, it gives CSVAEEGAGQYF.

V usage is TRBV2 and J usage is TRBJ2-3, with TRBD1 matching 9 bases. The CDR3 covers 11 residues. The germline V gene encodes CDR1 SNHLY and CDR2 FYNNEI. Trimming removed 8 bases from V and 10 bases from J; junction bases left unmatched: 4. CDR3 bases: TGTGCCAGCGGGGGACAGGGATCGCAGTATTTT. Translated: CASGGQGSQYF.

This clone has a single count. The chain is built from TRBV27 and TRBJ1-1; weak D call: TRBD1 (5 bases). Trimming removed 6 bases from V and 6 bases from J, with 8 bases in between. The CDR3 consists of 11 residues. Germline loops: CDR1 MNHEY, CDR2 SMNVEV (reference sequence). The CDR3 sequence is CASRRGAEAFF. DNA for the CDR3: TGTGCCAGCAGGCGGGGGGCTGAAGCTTTCTTT.

The V gene is TRBV27, the J gene TRBJ1-6, with D uncertain. CDR1 is MNHEY and CDR2 is SMNVEV in the germline V gene (reference sequence). V was cut by 1 base and J by 5 bases, with 6 bases left in between. The CDR3 loop spans 14 amino acids. In nucleotides, the CDR3 is TGTGCCAGCAGTTTATTGGAGGATAATTCACCCCTCCACTTT. Amino acids: CASSLLEDNSPLHF.

This clone came up once. The V and J genes are TRBV7-8 and TRBJ2-2; the match to TRBD2 covers 11 bases. Germline V gene data show CDR1 as SGHVS and CDR2 as FQNEAQ. This CDR3 is built from 15 residues. Trimming took 1 base from V and 6 from J; bases not matched to a gene: 1. Here the CDR3 reads CASSLVSGRAGELFF. In DNA form, the CDR3 reads TGTGCCAGCAGCTTAGTTAGCGGGAGGGCCGGGGAGCTGTTTTTT.

V and J are TRBV5-1 and TRBJ1-1, with 8 nucleotides matching TRBD1. V dropped 0 bases and J dropped 5; count of bases not matched to a gene: 6. Germline V CDR1 and CDR2: SGHRS, YFSETQ. The CDR3 is 15 amino acids. The CDR3 DNA is TGCGCCAGCAGCTTGGCCGACAGGGGTAGTACTGAAGCTTTCTTT. Amino acids: CASSLADRGSTEAFF.

The chain employs TRBV30 and TRBJ1-1; D uncertain. CDR3 length: 13 amino acids. Germline values: CDR1 GTSNPN, CDR2 SVGIG (reference sequence). V was trimmed by 3 bases and J by 1 base, leaving 9 bases between them. The CDR3 DNA reads as TGTGCCTGGAGCCCCCAGTGGAACACTGAAGCTTTCTTT. Translating it yields CAWSPQWNTEAFF.

V and J are TRBV27 and TRBJ2-1; 7 nucleotides match TRBD2. This CDR3 comprises 16 residues. Germline-derived CDR1 and CDR2 are MNHEY and SMNVEV (reference sequence). V dropped 5 bases and J dropped 10; count of bases not matched to a gene: 17. The CDR3 here is CASSPSAGNPWGEQFF. CDR3 nucleotides: TGTGCCAGCAGTCCATCAGCGGGGAACCCTTGGGGGGAGCAGTTCTTC.

CDR3 amino acids: CASSLGRARTDTQYF. Written as DNA, the CDR3 is TGTGCCAGCAGTTTGGGCAGGGCTAGGACAGATACGCAGTATTTT. The chain employs TRBV27 and TRBJ2-3, with D tentatively TRBD1 (5 bases). There are 15 residues in the CDR3. The V and J ends lost 3 bases and 3 bases respectively, with 13 bases between them. The V gene's germline CDR1 is MNHEY and CDR2 SMNVEV (reference sequence).

The chain couples TRBV24-1 to TRBJ1-2; TRBD1 matches 11 bases. The CDR3 covers 15 residues. J lost 6 bases, V lost 2 bases, and 4 bases had no gene match. The V gene's germline CDR1 is KGHDR and CDR2 SFDVKD. CDR3 in amino acids: CATSDWTGGSNGYTF. CDR3 nucleotides: TGTGCCACCAGTGATTGGACAGGGGGCTCTAATGGCTACACCTTC.

The chain couples TRBV10-1 to TRBJ2-1; no clear D. Per germline, CDR1 WNHNN and CDR2 SYGVQD (reference sequence). The CDR3 consists of 11 residues. Trimming took 9 bases from V and 8 from J, leaving 11 bases between them. DNA of the CDR3: TGCGCCAGTATACCACGGGATGAGCAGTTCTTC. Protein product: CASIPRDEQFF.

There are a few counts of this clone. This chain connects TRBV5-4 to TRBJ2-7; 13 bases map to TRBD2. The germline gives CDR1 SGHNT, CDR2 YYREEE (reference sequence). J gave up 3 bases and V 4 bases, and 4 bases lay outside the gene matches. The CDR3 has 15 residues. This chain's CDR3 is CASSVGLAGDYEQYF. The DNA for the CDR3 is TGTGCCAGCAGCGTTGGACTAGCGGGAGACTACGAGCAGTACTTC. Full variable domain (outside the CDR3, taken from reference TRBV5-4 and TRBJ2-7): ETGVTQSPTHLIKTRGQQVTLRCSSQSGHNTVSWYQQALGQGPQFIFQYYREEENGRGNFPPRFSGLQFPNYSSELNVNALELDDSALYLCASSVGLAGDYEQYFGPGTRLTVT.

This chain connects TRBV7-2 to TRBJ1-3; 7 bases match TRBD1. V was pared by 5 bases and J by 0 bases, with 7 bases of the junction left unmatched. This CDR3 comprises 16 residues. CDR1 is SGHTA and CDR2 is FQGNSA in the germline V gene. CDR3 DNA: TGTGCCAGCAGCCTGGGACAGCCGAGCTCTGGAAACACCATATATTTT. Its protein product is CASSLGQPSSGNTIYF.

The chain uses TRBV2 and TRBJ2-1, with 8 bases fitting TRBD2. With 1 base clipped from V and 6 bases from J, the junction kept 5 bases outside the gene matches. The CDR3 contains 15 residues. CDR1 is SNHLY and CDR2 is FYNNEI in the germline V gene. The CDR3 protein is CASSEVGRALNEQFF. The CDR3 DNA sequence: TGTGCCAGCAGTGAAGTCGGGAGGGCCCTCAATGAGCAGTTCTTC.

The chain recombines TRBV6-1 with TRBJ1-6; 8 nucleotides align to TRBD1. Germline V CDR1 and CDR2: MNHNS, SASEGT. The CDR3 loop spans 15 amino acids. Trimming removed 2 bases from V and 8 bases from J; junction bases left unmatched: 5. This chain's CDR3 is CASSEQGAGDSPLHF. The CDR3 coding sequence is TGTGCCAGCAGTGAACAGGGGGCGGGTGATTCACCCCTCCACTTT.

The V and J genes are TRBV28 and TRBJ2-5, with 7 bases identical to TRBD1. Per germline, CDR1 MDHEN and CDR2 SYDVKM. The trim removed 6 bases at V and 5 bases at J, leaving 6 bases unmatched. CDR3 length: 13 amino acids. The DNA of the CDR3 is TGTGCCAGCAGGAAGGGGGCGAGGGAGACCCAGTACTTC. Encoded protein: CASRKGARETQYF.

As concerns this clone: Other DNA sequences within the sample encode an identical CDR3. The chain carries TRBV19 and TRBJ1-5; no clear D gene. Germline V gene sequence: CDR1 LNHDA, CDR2 SQIVND (reference sequence). The CDR3 totals 13 residues. Trimming left V 2 bases short and J 3 bases short, with 5 bases between. The CDR3 reads CASSISLNQPQHF. The DNA for the CDR3 is TGTGCCAGTAGTATATCCCTCAATCAGCCCCAGCATTTT.

The V and J genes are TRBV7-9 and TRBJ2-7; 10 nucleotides line up with TRBD2. V shed 6 bases and J 0 bases; nucleotides not matched to a gene: 5. This CDR3 is 15 amino acids long. Germline-derived CDR1 and CDR2 are SEHNR and FQNEAQ (reference sequence). The DNA for the CDR3 is TGTGCCAGCAGTTTACTAGCGGGATCCTCCTACGAGCAGTACTTC. This encodes CASSLLAGSSYEQYF.